This entry lists 6 T cell receptor beta chains sequenced from one sample in a study of shared clonotypes between healthy human individuals. The table came from immunoSEQ multiplex PCR; TCRdb's copy has only in-frame clones and leaves some out. The table lists 1.6 million or so clones, roughly 96% of them singletons. The sample was naive CD4+ T cells sorted from blood. As for subset: CD45RA+ positively selected. The receptor set was obtained from a man in his thirties or forties in good health.

The chain employs TRBV28 and TRBJ2-7; 10 nucleotides line up with TRBD2. The germline CDR1 and CDR2 sequences are MDHEN and SYDVKM. The CDR3 is 14 amino acids. V dropped 2 bases and J dropped 5; count of bases not matched to a gene: 3. CDR3 nucleotide sequence: TGTGCCAGCAGTTTACTAGCGGGAGTCAACGAGCAGTACTTC. Its translation: CASSLLAGVNEQYF. The variable domain in full, completed from reference TRBV28 and TRBJ2-7, reads DVKVTQSSRYLVKRTGEKVFLECVQDMDHENMFWYRQDPGLGLRLIYFSYDVKMKEKGDIPEGYSVSREKKERFSLILESASTNQTSMYLCASSLLAGVNEQYFGPGTRLTVT.

The chain carries TRBV28 and TRBJ1-2, with D perhaps TRBD1 (5 bases). From germline, CDR1 is MDHEN and CDR2 SYDVKM. V lost 3 bases to trimming and J lost 4 bases, with 9 bases between them. The CDR3 runs 13 residues. This CDR3 is CASSFGAVYGYTF. CDR3 DNA: TGTGCCAGCAGTTTCGGGGCAGTCTATGGCTACACCTTC.

Comments on this clone: At the DNA level, this CDR3 is encoded by other sequences in the same sample as well. The rearrangement uses TRBV2 and TRBJ2-6; 7 nucleotides agree with TRBD1. The trim removed 4 bases at V and 2 bases at J, leaving 2 bases unmatched. This CDR3 has 15 residues. In germline, CDR1 is SNHLY, CDR2 FYNNEI. CDR3 in amino acids: CASSADRAGANVLTF. CDR3 nucleotide sequence: TGTGCCAGCAGTGCAGACAGGGCTGGGGCCAACGTCCTGACTTTC. The whole variable domain, remainder taken from reference TRBV2 and TRBJ2-6, is EPEVTQTPSHQVTQMGQEVILRCVPISNHLYFYWYRQILGQKVEFLVSFYNNEISEKSEIFDDQFSVERPDGSNFTLKIRSTKLEDSAMYFCASSADRAGANVLTFGAGSRLTVL.

The rearrangement uses TRBV20-1 and TRBJ1-2, with D hard to call. The V gene's germline CDR1 is DFQATT and CDR2 SNEGSKA (reference sequence). The V and J ends lost 7 bases and 7 bases respectively, with 10 bases between them. The CDR3 sequence is 10 residues long. The CDR3: CSVSGGGYTF. CDR3 bases: TGCAGTGTTTCCGGCGGTGGCTACACCTTC.

V gene TRBV29-1 combines with J gene TRBJ2-3, with 9 bases fitting TRBD1. The CDR3 totals 17 residues. V was pared by 2 bases and J by 3 bases, with 12 bases of the junction left unmatched. CDR1 is SQVTM and CDR2 is ANQGSEA in the germline V gene. The CDR3: CSVESRTGGFLTDTQYF. In nucleotides, the CDR3 is TGCAGCGTTGAATCCCGCACAGGGGGCTTTTTGACAGATACGCAGTATTTT.

The rearrangement uses TRBV12-1 and TRBJ2-7. TRBV12-1 corresponds to a pseudogene. This CDR3 has 15 amino acids. The CDR3 region has the DNA TGTGCCAGCAGCTACACCGGGCCGAAGCCCTACGAGCAGTACTTC. Protein: CASSYTGPKPYEQYF.